This TCR beta chain came from a study of radiotherapy plus CTLA-4 blockade in lung cancer. Findings of the study overall: Once radiotherapy plus ipilimumab had been given, TCR clones derived from tumor expanded in blood. Early shifts in blood T cell clones, with interferon-beta, reportedly predicted response best.

CDR3 size: 14 residues. Trimming stripped 0 bases from V and 8 bases from J, with 13 bases between. CDR1 is SGDLS and CDR2 is YYNGEE in the germline V gene. Sequenced by immunoSEQ multiplex PCR; TCRdb stores in-frame clones only, minus some. There are tens of thousands of clones in the sample; over 75% occur only once, and 7.8% lies in the top ten. The table lists this clone with a count of one. Its antigen is currently unknown. This TCR was sampled from a human donor with non-small cell lung cancer whose response to radiotherapy plus ipilimumab could not be evaluated. The source was peripheral blood, collected from a patient treated with radiotherapy plus ipilimumab. The chain has TRBV9 and TRBJ2-3; D is ambiguous. The CDR3 here is CASSVGDTMATQYF. The CDR3 DNA sequence: TGTGCCAGCAGCGTAGGTGACACGATGGCTACGCAGTATTTT.